The 8 T cell receptor beta chains presented below share a single source sample, sequenced in a study of beta chain features in type 1 diabetes. General study points: All four CD4+ subsets of Type 1 diabetes patients contained TCRB CDR3s that were moderately but significantly shorter.

Reverse transcribing all isolated RNA meant expressed TCRB transcripts were sequenced. TCRdb's copy holds only in-frame clones and misses some; the assay was immunoSEQ multiplex PCR. The table shows more than 200,000 clones, with 16% occurring only once. Their target antigens are unknown. The source material was naive CD4+ T cells from blood. The source of these receptors is a young man with type 1 diabetes.

The chain has TRBV30 and TRBJ1-1; a weak D match, TRBD1 (6 bases). The germline V gene encodes CDR1 GTSNPN and CDR2 SVGIG (reference sequence). Trimming took 4 bases from V and 3 from J, leaving 15 bases between them. This CDR3 is 14 amino acids long. The CDR3 spells CAWKAFQGYTEAFF. CDR3 DNA sequence: TGTGCCTGGAAGGCTTTCCAGGGGTACACTGAAGCTTTCTTT.

The CDR3 DNA reads as TGTGCCAGCAGTCGGCGGGACTGGAACTACGAGCAGTACTTC. It translates to CASSRRDWNYEQYF. This rearrangement joins TRBV25-1 to TRBJ2-7, with a tentative D call TRBD2 (6 bases). The CDR3 is made up of 14 amino acids. V was cut by 5 bases and J by 3 bases, with 14 bases left in between. Germline V CDR1 and CDR2: MGHDK, SYGVNS.

This clone has more than one count but fewer than ten. This chain links TRBV6-5 with TRBJ2-7; 9 bases are a match to TRBD1. Germline V lookup: CDR1 MNHEY, CDR2 SVGAGI. The length of the CDR3 is 12 residues. Trimming at V came to 7 bases and at J to 5 bases, leaving 3 bases not matched to a gene. CDR3 protein: CASMRDRDEQYF. The CDR3 region has the DNA TGTGCCAGCATGCGGGACAGGGACGAGCAGTACTTC.

The genes are TRBV9 and TRBJ2-5; 7 bases align to TRBD1. This CDR3 contains 15 residues. The germline gives CDR1 SGDLS, CDR2 YYNGEE. Trimming removed 4 bases from V and 5 bases from J; junction bases left unmatched: 11. The CDR3 is CASSSPLRTGETQYF. The CDR3 coding sequence is TGTGCCAGCAGCTCCCCCCTCCGGACAGGCGAGACCCAGTACTTC.

The V and J genes are TRBV10-3 and TRBJ2-7; 7 bases line up with TRBD1. J lost 4 bases, V lost 2 bases, and 5 bases had no gene match. Germline CDR1 reads ENHRY; CDR2 reads SYGVKD. The CDR3 length is 14 residues. CDR3 loop: CAISEPGQLYEQYF. The CDR3 DNA follows: TGTGCCATCAGTGAGCCGGGACAGCTATACGAGCAGTACTTC.

V usage is TRBV7-8 and J usage is TRBJ2-1; 7 bases map to TRBD2. This CDR3 region has 16 residues. Germline loops: CDR1 SGHVS, CDR2 FQNEAQ. The V gene end was trimmed by 0 bases and the J gene end by 3 bases; junction bases not matched to a gene: 5. The DNA of the CDR3 is TGTGCCAGCAGCTTAGCGGCTAGCGGCTTCTACAATGAGCAGTTCTTC. It yields the protein CASSLAASGFYNEQFF.

This CDR3 reads CSVGTDRAFGYTF. The CDR3 DNA reads TGCAGCGTAGGGACGGACAGGGCGTTTGGCTACACCTTC. The chain employs TRBV29-1 and TRBJ1-2, with 8 bases lining up with TRBD1. CDR3 size: 13 residues. The germline CDR1 and CDR2 sequences are SQVTM and ANQGSEA. The ends lost 6 bases at V and 7 bases at J; junction bases unmatched: 10.

This clone has only a few counts. The chain carries TRBV30 and TRBJ1-1; the D is unclear. Trimming took off 5 bases at V and 3 bases at J, with 13 bases between the two ends. Germline lookup yields CDR1 GTSNPN and CDR2 SVGIG (reference sequence). CDR3 length: 13 amino acids. For the CDR3, the DNA is TGTGCCTGGTGCCCGGGCATTCACACTGAAGCTTTCTTT. It codes for CAWCPGIHTEAFF.